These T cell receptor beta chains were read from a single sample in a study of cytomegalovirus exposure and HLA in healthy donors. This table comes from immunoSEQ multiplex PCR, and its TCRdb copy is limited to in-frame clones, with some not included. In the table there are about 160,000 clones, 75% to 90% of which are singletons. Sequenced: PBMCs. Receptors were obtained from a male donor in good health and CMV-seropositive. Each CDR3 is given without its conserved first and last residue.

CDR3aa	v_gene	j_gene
ASSQNPGLGTGELF	TRBV4-1	TRBJ2-2
AWSRRGSGNTIY	TRBV30	TRBJ1-3
SVELRGTRVNTEVF	TRBV29-1	TRBJ1-1
AAGRSGNTIY	TRBV19	TRBJ1-3
ASSLFGGSSYNSPLH	TRBV5-6	TRBJ1-6
ASSVVGQGGGTQY	TRBV9	TRBJ2-5
ASNHLTGQGNEQF	TRBV27	TRBJ2-1
ASSQDRNSGLTDTQY	TRBV4-2	TRBJ2-3
ASSLQGNRLRGTGELF	TRBV9	TRBJ2-2
ASSIGRHGDEQY	TRBV19	TRBJ2-7
ASSYSGQGNQPQH	TRBV6-6	TRBJ1-5
ASSLGGGGSTYEQY	TRBV28	TRBJ2-7
ASGGARDTEAF	TRBV5-4	TRBJ1-1
SGGTGGHEQY	TRBV29-1	TRBJ2-7
ASRGMTGSSPLH	TRBV6-5	TRBJ1-6
ASSQVRGRGEQY	TRBV14	TRBJ2-7
ASRAQGRPEAF	TRBV6-4	TRBJ1-1
ASSHLDYNEQF	TRBV4-1	TRBJ2-1
ASSLLGQGLTNEQF	TRBV7-6	TRBJ2-1
ASSLGAGEPDTQY	TRBV7-2	TRBJ2-3
ASSLVGSDTQY	TRBV5-1	TRBJ2-3
ASSLSGSGAYEQY	TRBV4-3	TRBJ2-7
ATHRGKNYEQY	TRBV28	TRBJ2-7
SSSLVTQGGGDEKLF	TRBV7-9	TRBJ1-4
ATSSLTSGRWDTQY	TRBV15	TRBJ2-3
ASSVPGGPSSYNEQF	TRBV9	TRBJ2-1
ASSPGAGNTIY	TRBV5-1	TRBJ1-3
ASSLTSGPTYGQY	TRBV7-2	TRBJ2-7
ASSVPGLGPGNEQF	TRBV9	TRBJ2-1
ASSSFGDEQY	TRBV7-2	TRBJ2-7
ASLIDRGSYNEQF	TRBV19	TRBJ2-1
ASSQVGGLGNYGYT	TRBV4-3	TRBJ1-2
ASSLAEGRHYEQY	TRBV7-9	TRBJ2-7
ASSYEGTGGLEQY	TRBV6-5	TRBJ2-7
ASSPPGVKEKLF	TRBV28	TRBJ1-4
ASSLGISGNTIY	TRBV7-3	TRBJ1-3
ASSLADQGSKGYT	TRBV7-9	TRBJ1-2
ASSLGSVSVNTQY	TRBV11-2	TRBJ2-3
ASSLAAAAALTGELF	TRBV5-1	TRBJ2-2
ASSPRQGHYGYT	TRBV7-9	TRBJ1-2
ASSDPGGLETQY	TRBV7-9	TRBJ2-5
ASSLGHQSNEQF	TRBV7-2	TRBJ2-1
ASSGVVDDIYFNYGYT	TRBV5-8	TRBJ1-2
ASAADYEQY	TRBV30	TRBJ2-7
ASAGLAETQY	TRBV6-1	TRBJ2-5
ASSAIRTSNEQF	TRBV7-2	TRBJ2-1
ASSLVTGGNTEAF	TRBV28	TRBJ1-1
ASSPLQDRVGYT	TRBV18	TRBJ1-2
ASASHRIAEPNEQF	TRBV7-8	TRBJ2-1
ASRPGQGRTEAF	TRBV6-4	TRBJ1-1
ASSLRRQTLSSYEQY	TRBV27	TRBJ2-7
ASSLSGYGYT	TRBV7-3	TRBJ1-2
ATWDLSGRANEQF	TRBV7-9	TRBJ2-1
ASQNSNQPQH	TRBV6-5	TRBJ1-5
ASTPGGDSGRAHH	TRBV7-9	TRBJ2-5
ASTLSYEQY	TRBV25-1	TRBJ2-7